Listed below are T cell receptor beta chains from one sample, sequenced in a study of blood T cells in healthy people across ages. TCRdb passed the 5' RACE reads through MiXCR, listing each CDR3 protein once. The repertoire holds 500,000 to 550,000 distinct CDR3 sequences, with around 24% as singletons. The same sample was also used in a study of T cells of mothers and their children.

The sample was blood. These receptor sequences come from a boy under 18 in good health. The CDR3 runs from the conserved cysteine through the conserved F or W. D genes are given only for firm matches. Only some rows state a clone size, as once, few, many or a class for expanded clones.

clone size: once
D gene: -
V gene: TRBV6-5
J gene: TRBJ2-3
CDR3 protein: CASSYSVAVSTDTQYF
CDR3 DNA: TGTGCCAGCAGTTACTCCGTAGCGGTTAGCACAGATACGCAGTATTTT

clone size: -
D gene: -
V gene: TRBV28
J gene: TRBJ2-1
CDR3 protein: CASSGTLATHSYNEQFF
CDR3 DNA: TGTGCCAGCAGTGGAACGCTAGCGACCCACTCCTACAATGAGCAGTTCTTC

clone size: -
D gene: -
V gene: TRBV29-1
J gene: TRBJ2-5
CDR3 protein: CSVVFQGETQYF
CDR3 DNA: TGCAGCGTTGTTTTCCAAGGAGAGACCCAGTACTTC

clone size: few
D gene: -
V gene: TRBV2
J gene: TRBJ1-4
CDR3 protein: CASSLVPNEKLFF
CDR3 DNA: TGTGCCAGCAGCCTCGTACCGAATGAAAAACTGTTTTTT

clone size: few
D gene: -
V gene: TRBV4-1
J gene: TRBJ2-2
CDR3 protein: CASSHPPAAGPTGELFF
CDR3 DNA: TGCGCCAGCAGCCACCCGCCAGCTGCGGGGCCCACCGGGGAGCTGTTTTTT

clone size: -
D gene: -
V gene: TRBV27
J gene: TRBJ2-5
CDR3 protein: CASSFFSNGQETQYF
CDR3 DNA: TGTGCCAGCAGTTTTTTCTCTAACGGCCAAGAGACCCAGTACTTC

clone size: -
D gene: TRBD2
V gene: TRBV4-1
J gene: TRBJ2-5
CDR3 protein: CASSLGLAGGPTRETQYF
CDR3 DNA: TGCGCCAGCAGCCTAGGACTAGCGGGAGGGCCTACGCGAGAGACCCAGTACTTC

clone size: few
D gene: TRBD2
V gene: TRBV7-2
J gene: TRBJ2-2
CDR3 protein: CASSLRAAGTGELFF
CDR3 DNA: TGTGCCAGCAGCTTGCGGGCAGCGGGAACCGGGGAGCTGTTTTTT

clone size: few
D gene: TRBD1
V gene: TRBV9
J gene: TRBJ2-7
CDR3 protein: CASSGRTGAYEQYF
CDR3 DNA: TGTGCCAGCAGCGGCAGAACAGGGGCCTACGAGCAGTACTTC

clone size: -
D gene: TRBD2
V gene: TRBV2
J gene: TRBJ2-5
CDR3 protein: CASSEGLAGGRETQYF
CDR3 DNA: TGTGCCAGCAGTGAAGGACTAGCGGGGGGGCGAGAGACCCAGTACTTC

clone size: few
D gene: -
V gene: TRBV7-8
J gene: TRBJ1-1
CDR3 protein: CASSPGSTETEAFF
CDR3 DNA: TGTGCCAGCAGCCCCGGCTCCACAGAGACTGAAGCTTTCTTT

clone size: -
D gene: TRBD1
V gene: TRBV7-9
J gene: TRBJ1-1
CDR3 protein: CASSLKGDRGPGLAFF
CDR3 DNA: TGTGCCAGCAGCTTAAAAGGGGACAGGGGCCCAGGCCTGGCTTTCTTT

clone size: -
D gene: -
V gene: TRBV6-6
J gene: TRBJ1-2
CDR3 protein: CASSYSAEGLYGYTF
CDR3 DNA: TGTGCCAGCAGTTACTCGGCGGAAGGACTATATGGCTACACCTTC

clone size: -
D gene: -
V gene: TRBV10-3
J gene: TRBJ2-1
CDR3 protein: CAISADSTGQFF
CDR3 DNA: TGTGCCATCAGTGCGGACAGTACAGGGCAGTTCTTC

clone size: few
D gene: TRBD1
V gene: TRBV7-9
J gene: TRBJ2-2
CDR3 protein: CASRSTGAYTGELFF
CDR3 DNA: TGTGCCAGCAGAAGCACAGGGGCCTACACCGGGGAGCTGTTTTTT

clone size: -
D gene: TRBD1
V gene: TRBV20-1
J gene: TRBJ1-3
CDR3 protein: CSARQGAGNTIYF
CDR3 DNA: TGCAGTGCTAGACAGGGGGCTGGAAACACCATATATTTT

clone size: few
D gene: -
V gene: TRBV4-2
J gene: TRBJ2-7
CDR3 protein: CASSQEDGYYEQYF
CDR3 DNA: TGTGCCAGCAGCCAAGAGGACGGATACTACGAGCAGTACTTC

clone size: few
D gene: -
V gene: TRBV2
J gene: TRBJ2-5
CDR3 protein: CASSDNGETQYF
CDR3 DNA: TGTGCCAGCAGTGATAACGGAGAGACCCAGTACTTC

clone size: few
D gene: -
V gene: TRBV6-2/TRBV6-3
J gene: TRBJ2-4
CDR3 protein: CASSYPSWVIAQNIQYF
CDR3 DNA: TGTGCCAGCAGTTACCCTTCCTGGGTAATAGCACAAAACATTCAGTACTTC

clone size: many
D gene: TRBD2
V gene: TRBV4-1
J gene: TRBJ2-1
CDR3 protein: CASSQAGGSYNEQFF
CDR3 DNA: TGTGCCAGCAGCCAAGCGGGAGGCTCCTACAATGAGCAGTTCTTC

clone size: -
D gene: -
V gene: TRBV4-1
J gene: TRBJ2-7
CDR3 protein: CASSQDSAGASYEQYF
CDR3 DNA: TGCGCCAGCAGCCAAGATTCGGCAGGCGCCTCCTACGAGCAGTACTTC

clone size: -
D gene: TRBD1
V gene: TRBV5-5
J gene: TRBJ1-2
CDR3 protein: CASSFSGTGTGAPYGYTF
CDR3 DNA: TGTGCCAGCAGCTTCTCCGGAACCGGGACAGGGGCCCCCTATGGCTACACCTTC

clone size: -
D gene: -
V gene: TRBV20-1
J gene: TRBJ2-7
CDR3 protein: CSARVAKGYYEQYF
CDR3 DNA: TGCAGTGCTAGGGTGGCGAAGGGTTACTACGAGCAGTACTTC

clone size: many
D gene: -
V gene: TRBV12-3/TRBV12-4
J gene: TRBJ2-1
CDR3 protein: CASSYRENRYEQFF
CDR3 DNA: TGTGCCAGCAGTTACAGGGAAAATCGGTATGAGCAGTTCTTC

clone size: -
D gene: TRBD1
V gene: TRBV29-1
J gene: TRBJ1-2
CDR3 protein: CSVEDWDRYGYTF
CDR3 DNA: TGCAGCGTTGAAGATTGGGACAGATATGGCTACACCTTC

clone size: few
D gene: TRBD1
V gene: TRBV5-5
J gene: TRBJ1-6
CDR3 protein: CASSRRTGNNSPLHF
CDR3 DNA: TGTGCCAGCAGCCGAAGGACAGGGAACAATTCACCCCTCCACTTT

clone size: few
D gene: -
V gene: TRBV27
J gene: TRBJ1-2
CDR3 protein: CASSLYPGRTYGYTF
CDR3 DNA: TGTGCCAGCAGTTTATATCCCGGCAGGACCTATGGCTACACCTTC